This TCR beta chain was sequenced in a study of T-cell reconstitution after alpha-beta-depleted transplantation in children. Study-wide findings and caveats: About two months after transplant, alpha-beta T cells reportedly came from several hundred expanded graft clones. At the one-year point after transplant, T-cell counts and TCRbeta diversity were found to come mostly from T cells that had been newly produced. Diversity of TCRbeta at day 60 was high in some patients, arising from surviving recipient T cells and thymic progenitors.

This clonotype was seen ten or more times. Its specificity is unknown. A TCRbeta library incorporating unique molecular identifiers was prepared. TCRdb fed the PCR reads into MiXCR, producing one record per CDR3 protein. The table lists about 490,000 distinct CDR3 sequences, 10% of them singletons. The trim removed 2 bases at V and 4 bases at J, leaving 7 bases unmatched. This CDR3 is 15 amino acids long. From germline, CDR1 is SGHRS and CDR2 YFSETQ. Here the sequenced sample was PBMCs, taken before TCRalphabeta/CD19-depleted stem cell transplant. This clonotype was obtained from a child aged 2 to 15 with inherited bone marrow failure, due to receive a stem cell transplant. J is TRBJ2-5 and V is TRBV5-1; 8 nucleotides align to TRBD2. The CDR3 bases are TGCGCCAGCAGCTTTCAGCGGGAGACTGGAGAGACCCAGTACTTC. This codes for CASSFQRETGETQYF.